This T cell receptor (beta chain) originates from a study of blood T cell repertoires in COVID-19. On the study more broadly: The United States, Italy and Spain supplied acute and convalescent COVID-19 samples.

CDR3 size: 14 residues. Germline values: CDR1 SGHKS, CDR2 YYEKEE (reference sequence). The ends lost 3 bases at V and 5 bases at J; junction bases unmatched: 7. TCRdb's copy holds only in-frame clones and misses some; the assay was immunoSEQ multiplex PCR. The sample contains 68,000 or so clones, around 90% of which appear only once. The sequencing input was peripheral blood. The chain uses TRBV5-5 and TRBJ1-2, with 7 nucleotides matching TRBD1. The sequence came from a middle-aged man with COVID-19, enrolled during active disease. In DNA, the CDR3 is TGTGCCAGCAGCTCCGGGACAGTTGGATATGGCTACACCTTC. Protein product: CASSSGTVGYGYTF.